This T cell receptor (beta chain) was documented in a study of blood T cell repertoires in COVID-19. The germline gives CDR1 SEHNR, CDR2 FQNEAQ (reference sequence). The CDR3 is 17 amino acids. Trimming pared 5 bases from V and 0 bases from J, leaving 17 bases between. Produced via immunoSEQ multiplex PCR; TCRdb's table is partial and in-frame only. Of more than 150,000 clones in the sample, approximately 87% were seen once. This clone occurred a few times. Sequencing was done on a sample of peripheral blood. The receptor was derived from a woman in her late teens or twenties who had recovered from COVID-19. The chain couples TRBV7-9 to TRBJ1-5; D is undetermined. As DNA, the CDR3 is TGTGCCAGCAGCGTAGGGCTGTCCGGGTATAGCAATCAGCCCCAGCATTTT. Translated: CASSVGLSGYSNQPQHF. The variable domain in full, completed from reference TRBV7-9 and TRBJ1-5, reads DTGVSQNPRHKITKRGQNVTFRCDPISEHNRLYWYRQTLGQGPEFLTYFQNEAQLEKSRLLSDRFSAERPKGSFSTLEIQRTEQGDSAMYLCASSVGLSGYSNQPQHFGDGTRLSIL.